The next 11 T cell receptor beta chains were all read from a single sample in a study of T cell responses to AZD1222 COVID-19 vaccine. Clones were sequenced by immunoSEQ multiplex PCR, and TCRdb holds only the in-frame ones, with some missing. The profile shows tens of thousands of clones, around nine tenths of them singletons. The sequenced sample was peripheral blood, obtained 28 days after the second AZD1222 dose. These TCRs come from an adult who received the AZD1222 COVID-19 vaccine.

This chain joins TRBV19 and TRBJ1-2; D is perhaps TRBD1 (5 bases). The CDR3 covers 15 residues. The V gene's germline CDR1 is LNHDA and CDR2 SQIVND (reference sequence). V gave up 5 bases and J gave up 0 bases, with 13 bases separating them. The CDR3, as DNA: TGTGCCAGTAGTCCCCAGGGCCAAGCTAACTATGGCTACACCTTC. It codes for CASSPQGQANYGYTF.

This clone was seen only a few times. At one end the junction does not follow the germline gene, possibly because of a read error. This sequence joins TRBV7-9 and TRBJ2-1, with D perhaps given as TRBD1 or TRBD2 (5 bases each). The CDR3 runs 11 residues. CDR1 is SEHNR and CDR2 is FQNEAQ in the germline V gene (reference sequence). CDR3 amino acids: CASSNRDHELF. The CDR3 DNA is TGTGCCAGCAGCAACCGGGACCACGAACTCTTC.

This chain uses TRBV24-1 with TRBJ2-7; D is uncertain. The length of the CDR3 is 12 residues. Trimming shortened V by 7 bases and J by 3 bases, and 9 bases separated the two germline ends. Germline loops: CDR1 KGHDR, CDR2 SFDVKD. CDR3 sequence: CATRPRYYEQYF. CDR3 nucleotide sequence: TGTGCCACCAGACCCCGCTACTACGAGCAGTACTTC.

This sequence joins TRBV7-9 and TRBJ1-2, with D hard to call. The CDR3 consists of 11 residues. Germline lookup yields CDR1 SEHNR and CDR2 FQNEAQ (reference sequence). V gave up 2 bases and J gave up 8 bases, with 6 bases separating them. The CDR3 reads CASSLYDGYTF. The CDR3 nucleotides are TGTGCCAGCAGCTTATATGACGGCTACACCTTC.

The V call is TRBV5-1, the J call TRBJ1-2; 11 nucleotides line up with TRBD1. The CDR3 covers 18 residues. Trimming at V came to 1 base and at J to 5 bases, leaving 13 bases not matched to a gene. The V gene's germline CDR1 is SGHRS and CDR2 YFSETQ. This chain's CDR3 is CASSLPSGTGGTIYGYTF. CDR3 sequence (DNA): TGCGCCAGCAGCTTGCCTTCCGGGACAGGGGGAACCATTTATGGCTACACCTTC.

The count of this clone is one. V usage is TRBV5-5 and J usage is TRBJ2-7, with 8 positions matching TRBD1. The V gene's germline CDR1 is SGHKS and CDR2 YYEKEE (reference sequence). J gave up 7 bases and V 0 bases, and 6 bases lay outside the gene matches. CDR3 size: 14 residues. The CDR3 coding sequence is TGTGCCAGCAGCTTGGGACAGGGGTTGAGGGAGCAGTACTTC. Translated, it gives CASSLGQGLREQYF.

The J gene is TRBJ1-4, the V gene TRBV18; 11 positions match TRBD1. J lost 10 bases, V lost 8 bases, and 3 bases had no gene match. Germline V gene sequence: CDR1 KGHSH, CDR2 LQKENI. The CDR3 runs to 12 residues. The CDR3 DNA reads TGTGCCAGCCCCGGGACAGGGGGAAAACTGTTTTTT. It is translated as CASPGTGGKLFF.

This sequence joins TRBV6-1 and TRBJ1-5; TRBD1 agrees at 7 bases. The CDR3 is 15 amino acids. Trimming took 6 bases from V and 11 from J; bases not matched to a gene: 16. Germline V gives CDR1 MNHNS, CDR2 SASEGT. CDR3 amino acids: CASRKDQGGSTSQHF. CDR3 DNA: TGTGCCAGCAGGAAGGACCAAGGGGGCTCCACGTCCCAGCATTTT.

The rearrangement joins TRBV19 to TRBJ2-1; 8 bases are shared with TRBD1. In germline, CDR1 is LNHDA, CDR2 SQIVND (reference sequence). This CDR3 comprises 11 residues. Trimming removed 1 base from V and 15 bases from J; junction bases left unmatched: 2. CDR3: CASSIGTGWFF. CDR3 sequence (DNA): TGTGCCAGTAGTATAGGGACAGGGTGGTTCTTC.

The chain recombines TRBV14 with TRBJ1-1; D is undetermined. Germline V gene sequence: CDR1 SGHDN, CDR2 FVKESK. The CDR3 totals 13 residues. The germline V and J ends were trimmed by 4 bases and 7 bases, with 13 bases remaining between them. The CDR3 DNA is TGTGCCAGCAGCCCTTCCCCCCCGAGTGAAGCTTTCTTT. It translates to CASSPSPPSEAFF.

This clone showed up just once. The chain combines TRBV5-4 with TRBJ2-7, with TRBD2 identical over 8 bases. The CDR3 has 14 amino acids. V lost 3 bases and J lost 6; bases outside the gene matches: 8. Per germline, CDR1 SGHNT and CDR2 YYREEE (reference sequence). The DNA of the CDR3 is TGTGCCAGCAGCTCCCTCGGGAGGGCCCGCGAGCAGTACTTC. This encodes CASSSLGRAREQYF.